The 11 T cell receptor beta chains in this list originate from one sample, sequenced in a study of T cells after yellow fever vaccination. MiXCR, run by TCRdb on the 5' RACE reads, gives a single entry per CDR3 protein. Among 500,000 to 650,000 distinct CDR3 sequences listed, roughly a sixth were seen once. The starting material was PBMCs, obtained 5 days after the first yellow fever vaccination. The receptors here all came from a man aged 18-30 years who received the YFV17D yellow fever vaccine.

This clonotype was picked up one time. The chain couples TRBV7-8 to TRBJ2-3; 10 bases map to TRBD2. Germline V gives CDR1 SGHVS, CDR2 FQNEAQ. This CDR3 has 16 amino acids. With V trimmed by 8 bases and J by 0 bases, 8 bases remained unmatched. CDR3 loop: CASVASGGRSTDTQYF. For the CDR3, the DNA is TGTGCCAGCGTGGCTAGCGGGGGCCGTAGCACAGATACGCAGTATTTT.

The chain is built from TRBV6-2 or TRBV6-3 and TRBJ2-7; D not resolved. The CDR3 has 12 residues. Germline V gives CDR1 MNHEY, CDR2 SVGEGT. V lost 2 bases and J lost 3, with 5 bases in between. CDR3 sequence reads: CASSYPDYEQYF. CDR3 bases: TGTGCCAGCAGTTACCCCGACTACGAGCAGTACTTC.

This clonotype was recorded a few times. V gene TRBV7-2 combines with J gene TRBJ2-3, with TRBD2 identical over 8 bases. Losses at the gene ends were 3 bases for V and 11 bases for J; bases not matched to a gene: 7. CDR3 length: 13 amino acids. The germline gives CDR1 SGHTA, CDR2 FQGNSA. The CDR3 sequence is CASSFSGGVKQYF. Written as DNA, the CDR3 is TGTGCCAGCAGCTTCAGCGGGGGTGTAAAGCAGTATTTT.

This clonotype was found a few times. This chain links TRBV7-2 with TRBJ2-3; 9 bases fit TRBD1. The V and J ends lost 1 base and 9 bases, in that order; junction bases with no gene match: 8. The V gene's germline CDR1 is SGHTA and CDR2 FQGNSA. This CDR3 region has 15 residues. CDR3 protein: CASSLVGDREITQYF. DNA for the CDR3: TGTGCCAGCAGCTTAGTCGGGGACAGGGAAATAACGCAGTATTTT.

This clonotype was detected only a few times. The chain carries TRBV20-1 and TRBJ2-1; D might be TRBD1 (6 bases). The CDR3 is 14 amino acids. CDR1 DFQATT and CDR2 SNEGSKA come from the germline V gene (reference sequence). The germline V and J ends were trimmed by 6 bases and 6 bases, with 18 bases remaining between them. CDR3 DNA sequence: TGCAGTGCCGCCCCCGGACAGACTCCCAATGAGCAGTTCTTC. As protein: CSAAPGQTPNEQFF.

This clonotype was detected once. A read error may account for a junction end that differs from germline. Written as DNA, the CDR3 is TGTGGCAGTAGTCTTCGGACGTCCGCCCCGGCCAATGAGCAGTTCTTC. Its translation: CGSSLRTSAPANEQFF. The V and J genes are TRBV19 and TRBJ2-1; D gene uncertain. This CDR3 comprises 16 residues. Per germline, CDR1 LNHDA and CDR2 SQIVND (reference sequence).

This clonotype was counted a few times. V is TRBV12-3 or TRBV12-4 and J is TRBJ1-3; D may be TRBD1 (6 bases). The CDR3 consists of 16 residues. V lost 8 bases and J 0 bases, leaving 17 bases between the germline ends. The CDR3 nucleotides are TGTGCCAGCGGGGTGGCGGGACATCGCTCTGGAAACACCATATATTTT. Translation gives CASGVAGHRSGNTIYF.

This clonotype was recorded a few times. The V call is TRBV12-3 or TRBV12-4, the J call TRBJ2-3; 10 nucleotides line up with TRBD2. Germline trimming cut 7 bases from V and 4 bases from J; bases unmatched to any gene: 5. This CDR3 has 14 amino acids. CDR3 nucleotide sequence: TGTGCCAGCACCGAGGGACTAGCGTCAGATACGCAGTATTTT. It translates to CASTEGLASDTQYF.

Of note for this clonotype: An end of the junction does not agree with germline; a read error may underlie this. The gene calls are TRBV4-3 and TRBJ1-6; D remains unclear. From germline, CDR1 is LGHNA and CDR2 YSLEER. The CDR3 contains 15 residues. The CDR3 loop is CASSQGAAPGSHLHF. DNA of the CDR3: TGCGCCAGCAGCCAAGGGGCAGCGCCTGGTTCACACCTCCACTTT.

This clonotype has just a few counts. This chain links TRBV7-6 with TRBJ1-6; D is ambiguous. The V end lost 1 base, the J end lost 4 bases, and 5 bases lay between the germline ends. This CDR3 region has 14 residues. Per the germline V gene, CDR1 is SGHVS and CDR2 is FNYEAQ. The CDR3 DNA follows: TGTGCCAGCAGCTTAGACCCATATAATTCACCCCTCCACTTT. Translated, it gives CASSLDPYNSPLHF.

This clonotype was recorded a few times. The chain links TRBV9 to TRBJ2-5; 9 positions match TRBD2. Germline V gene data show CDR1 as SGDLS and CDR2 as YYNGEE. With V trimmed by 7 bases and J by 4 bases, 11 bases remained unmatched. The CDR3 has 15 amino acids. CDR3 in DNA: TGTGCCAGCGGACCCGGGACTAGCTCTAGAGAGACCCAGTACTTC. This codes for CASGPGTSSRETQYF.